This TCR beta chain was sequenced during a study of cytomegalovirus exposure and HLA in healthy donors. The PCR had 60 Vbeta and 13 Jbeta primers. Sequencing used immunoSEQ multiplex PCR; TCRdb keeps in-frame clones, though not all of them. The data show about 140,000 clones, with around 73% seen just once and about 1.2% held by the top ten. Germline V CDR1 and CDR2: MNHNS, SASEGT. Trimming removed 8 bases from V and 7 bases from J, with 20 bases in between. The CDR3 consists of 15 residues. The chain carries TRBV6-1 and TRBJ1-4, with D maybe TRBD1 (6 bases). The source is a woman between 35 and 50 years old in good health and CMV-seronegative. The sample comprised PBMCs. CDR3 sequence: CASEGDNMRFEKLFF. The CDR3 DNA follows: TGTGCCAGCGAAGGGGACAACATGCGTTTTGAAAAACTGTTTTTT.